This TCR beta chain was sequenced during a study of shared clonotypes between healthy human individuals. The germline CDR1 and CDR2 sequences are SGHTA and FQGTGA. The CDR3 runs 15 residues. Trimming pared 5 bases from V and 2 bases from J, leaving 13 bases between. Donors, healthy HIV-negative adults, lacked recent acute infections or vaccinations. With unsorted samples, genomic DNA was obtained from around 98 million PBMCs. The assay used deep level. The table came from immunoSEQ multiplex PCR; TCRdb's copy has only in-frame clones and leaves some out. The sample has about 490,000 clones, roughly 78% seen once.

Sample: PBMCs. The chain links TRBV7-3 to TRBJ2-1, with D possibly being TRBD2 (6 bases). The receptor was isolated from a woman aged 40 to 49 in good health. Some clones in this sample may be carry-over from other donors' samples. The CDR3 DNA follows: TGTGCCAGCAGCCCCCCGGGACTCCCCTACAATGAGCAGTTCTTC. It encodes CASSPPGLPYNEQFF.